This TCR beta chain was observed in a study of blood T cell repertoires in COVID-19. Study as a whole: The study drew acute and convalescent COVID-19 samples from the United States, Italy and Spain.

Produced via immunoSEQ multiplex PCR; TCRdb's table is partial and in-frame only. The sample carries some 150,000 clones, around 82% recorded once. The CDR3 covers 13 residues. Germline loops: CDR1 MGHRA, CDR2 YSYEKL. V was pared by 4 bases and J by 3 bases, with 9 bases between. This chain joins TRBV4-1 and TRBJ1-2; D is unresolved. Sample: peripheral blood. The sequence derives from a human donor with acute or convalescent COVID-19. The donor label of this sample is uncertain. The CDR3 DNA reads TGCGCCAGCAGCCTCGGCGGGGACTATGGCTACACCTTC. This gives the protein CASSLGGDYGYTF.